This T cell receptor (beta chain) was found in a study of cytomegalovirus exposure and HLA in healthy donors. This PCR relied on a set of 60 Vbeta primers and 13 Jbeta primers. Sequencing used immunoSEQ multiplex PCR; TCRdb keeps in-frame clones, though not all of them. The top ten hold 1% to 1.5% of the sample, which has about 170,000 clones, 80% to 85% seen once. CDR3 length: 15 residues. Germline lookup yields CDR1 LNHDA and CDR2 SQIVND (reference sequence). After removal of 5 bases from V and 6 bases from J, the junction contained 8 bases not matched to a gene. The rearrangement links TRBV19 to TRBJ2-1; 9 nucleotides agree with TRBD2. Sequencing input: PBMCs. This sequence originates from a boy aged 2-15 years in good health and CMV-seronegative. The CDR3 region is CASSVVAGAVNEQFF. DNA of the CDR3: TGTGCCAGTAGTGTCGTAGCGGGAGCTGTCAATGAGCAGTTCTTC.